The 8 T cell receptor beta chains below all came from one sample that was sequenced in a study of T-cell reconstitution after alpha-beta-depleted transplantation in children. Unique molecular identifiers were used in preparing the TCRbeta library. TCRdb reprocessed the PCR reads via MiXCR and lists one record per CDR3 protein. The repertoire holds hundreds of thousands of distinct CDR3 sequences, with around 9.5% as singletons. This specimen was PBMCs from the stem cell graft donor, taken from the stem cell graft. The receptor source for this set is a human donor who donated a stem cell graft to a child with acute lymphoblastic leukemia.

This clonotype has a handful of counts. The chain has TRBV20-1 and TRBJ2-4, with 9 nucleotides matching TRBD1. V lost 1 base and J lost 9; bases outside the gene matches: 13. Germline CDR1 is DFQATT and CDR2 is SNEGSKA (reference sequence). The CDR3 covers 16 residues. CDR3 DNA: TGCAGTGCTAGAGCCCCGGGACAGGGATTCGGGGGCATTCAGTACTTC. Protein product: CSARAPGQGFGGIQYF.

Only a few counts were recorded for this clonotype. The genes are TRBV18 and TRBJ1-5, with 10 bases lining up with TRBD1. V lost 6 bases, J lost 3 bases, and 2 bases stayed unmatched. There are 14 residues in the CDR3. The germline V gene has CDR1 KGHSH and CDR2 LQKENI. The CDR3 DNA sequence: TGTGCCAGCTCCGGGACAGGGGACAATCAGCCCCAGCATTTT. It translates to CASSGTGDNQPQHF.

This clonotype came up many times. V gene TRBV7-2 combines with J gene TRBJ2-2; TRBD1 aligns across 9 bases. There are 18 residues in the CDR3. Germline lookup yields CDR1 SGHTA and CDR2 FQGNSA. V was pared by 5 bases and J by 4 bases, with 14 bases of the junction left unmatched. DNA for the CDR3: TGTGCCAGCAGCCCCTTTTACCAGGACAGGGGATTCACCGGGGAGCTGTTTTTT. This sequence encodes CASSPFYQDRGFTGELFF.

In its sample, this clonotype was seen many times. The chain carries TRBV20-1 and TRBJ1-6; D is uncertain. Looked up from germline, CDR1 is DFQATT and CDR2 is SNEGSKA (reference sequence). The length of the CDR3 is 14 residues. V shed 3 bases and J shed 3 bases, with 9 bases lying between them. CDR3 sequence reads: CSASPAFYNSPLHF. CDR3 coding DNA: TGCAGTGCTAGCCCAGCATTCTATAATTCACCCCTCCACTTT.

This clonotype was counted ten times or more. The J gene is TRBJ1-6, the V gene TRBV7-9, with a possible D match to TRBD1 (5 bases). V lost 5 bases, J lost 7 bases, and 21 bases lay in between. There are 17 residues in the CDR3. Per germline, CDR1 SEHNR and CDR2 FQNEAQ (reference sequence). The CDR3 region is CASSPPGRDPQNSPLHF. In DNA form, the CDR3 reads TGTGCCAGCAGCCCCCCCGGCCGGGACCCGCAAAATTCACCCCTCCACTTT.

On this clonotype itself: Germline is not matched at one junction end, which may reflect a read error. The chain uses TRBV7-9 and TRBJ1-5; no reliable D call. The CDR3 is 14 residues long. CDR1 and CDR2 (germline): SEHNR, FQNEAQ (reference sequence). The CDR3 region has the DNA TGTGCCGGCAGCTTACGGGATAGCAATCAGCCCCAGCATTTT. Protein: CAGSLRDSNQPQHF.

In this sample, this clonotype turned up many times. The J gene is TRBJ2-1, the V gene TRBV4-3; 8 positions agree with TRBD2. The CDR3 has 16 residues. V lost 4 bases, J lost 0 bases, and 5 bases stayed unmatched. Germline V gene data show CDR1 as LGHNA and CDR2 as YSLEER. The CDR3: CASSPAGGSSYNEQFF. DNA of the CDR3: TGCGCCAGCAGCCCCGCGGGGGGCAGCTCCTACAATGAGCAGTTCTTC.

This clonotype came up a few times. V and J are TRBV10-3 and TRBJ2-3; a possible D gene is TRBD2 (5 bases). V lost 3 bases to trimming and J lost 0 bases, with 10 bases between them. The V gene's germline CDR1 is ENHRY and CDR2 SYGVKD. The CDR3 totals 15 residues. CDR3 region: CAISESSSSTDTQYF. CDR3 DNA: TGTGCCATCAGTGAATCTAGCTCTAGCACAGATACGCAGTATTTT.